This entry features one TCR beta chain sequence. V was pared by 1 base and J by 4 bases, with 14 bases between. CDR3 length equals 15 residues. Germline V gene data show CDR1 as SGHRS and CDR2 as YFSETQ. Source study methods: Reference gene primer amplification gave estimated nucleated cell counts. Using immunoSEQ multiplex PCR, the repertoire was profiled, and TCRdb retains in-frame clones only, with some absent. V, J and clone size reflect that table, while D and trimming were determined from the DNA. The repertoire holds approximately 150,000 clones, around 88% seen once, with less than 2% in the top ten. This sample was included in a study of blood T cell repertoires in COVID-19. Overall study: COVID-19 samples, acute and convalescent, were from the United States, Italy and Spain. The cDNA or gDNA used as material had been derived from T cells, B-cell-depleted T cells, or PBMCs.

The TCR comes from a woman aged 55 to 70 with acute or convalescent COVID-19. The sample was peripheral blood. The chain has TRBV5-1 and TRBJ1-2; the D gene is possibly TRBD1 (5 bases). This CDR3 is CASSLLQGGGYGYTF. The DNA of the CDR3 is TGCGCCAGCAGCTTGCTGCAGGGAGGAGGCTATGGCTACACCTTC. Full variable domain (remainder filled in from reference TRBV5-1 and TRBJ1-2): KAGVTQTPRYLIKTRGQQVTLSCSPISGHRSVSWYQQTPGQGLQFLFEYFSETQRNKGNFPGRFSGRQFSNSRSEMNVSTLELGDSALYLCASSLLQGGGYGYTFGSGTRLTVV.